Below are 15 T cell receptor beta chains sequenced from a single sample in a study of T cells in Graves' hyperthyroidism and ophthalmopathy. What was amplified from RNA transcripts were TCR beta CDR3 regions. Primed by the HTBI set, a first-round RT-PCR was run on the TCR CDR3. From the multiplex PCR reads, TCRdb called clonotypes with MiXCR, one entry per CDR3 protein. Found here are around 420,000 distinct CDR3 sequences, about a sixth of them singletons; the top ten hold approximately 8%. Sequencing used blood. The origin of the receptors is a woman aged 18-35 years with Graves' hyperthyroidism.

The table lists this clonotype with a few counts. The V call is TRBV20-1, the J call TRBJ2-3; no reliable D call. The CDR3 loop spans 12 amino acids. The germline CDR1 and CDR2 sequences are DFQATT and SNEGSKA (reference sequence). V lost 4 bases to trimming and J lost 6 bases, with 11 bases between them. CDR3 region: CSAKTNSDTQYF. The CDR3, as DNA: TGCAGTGCTAAAACGAATTCGGATACGCAGTATTTT.

Many counts were recorded for this clonotype. The chain is built from TRBV7-2 and TRBJ2-7, with D possibly TRBD1 on 6 matching bases. Germline values: CDR1 SGHTA, CDR2 FQGNSA. The V gene lost 0 bases and the J gene lost 7 bases, with 7 bases spanning the gap. This CDR3 has 12 amino acids. The CDR3 protein is CASSLAGAEQYF. In DNA form, the CDR3 reads TGTGCCAGCAGCTTAGCGGGGGCAGAGCAGTACTTC.

This clonotype was recorded at least ten times. V and J are TRBV19 and TRBJ2-1; 7 bases are shared with TRBD1. Per the germline V gene, CDR1 is LNHDA and CDR2 is SQIVND (reference sequence). The CDR3 is 14 amino acids. V lost 6 bases and J lost 7; bases outside the gene matches: 9. The CDR3 loop reads CASRRGRSWNEQFF. In DNA form, the CDR3 reads TGTGCCAGTAGGAGGGGGCGGAGCTGGAATGAGCAGTTCTTC.

This clonotype was recorded many times. The chain couples TRBV18 to TRBJ2-1; a possible D gene is TRBD1 (6 bases). V was clipped by 6 bases and J by 7 bases, with 19 bases between them. The germline V gene has CDR1 KGHSH and CDR2 LQKENI. The CDR3 covers 15 residues. CDR3 region: CASSPYNGQTNEQFF. The CDR3 DNA follows: TGTGCCAGCTCTCCCTATAATGGACAGACTAATGAGCAGTTCTTC.

This clonotype was recorded at least ten times. This sequence joins TRBV5-1 and TRBJ1-2; TRBD1 might be the D (5 bases). The CDR3 is 14 amino acids. Trimming pared 4 bases from V and 4 bases from J, leaving 14 bases between. Per the germline V gene, CDR1 is SGHRS and CDR2 is YFSETQ. Here the CDR3 reads CASSPRDQGYGYTF. Here the CDR3 DNA reads TGCGCCAGCAGCCCCCGGGACCAGGGCTATGGCTACACCTTC.

This clonotype was observed a handful of times. V and J are TRBV10-3 and TRBJ2-3; 8 nucleotides agree with TRBD2. J gave up 0 bases and V 2 bases, and 1 base lay outside the gene matches. Germline CDR1 and CDR2: ENHRY and SYGVKD. The CDR3 is 15 amino acids. The CDR3 protein is CAISESGGSTDTQYF. The DNA of the CDR3 is TGTGCCATCAGTGAGAGCGGGGGTAGCACAGATACGCAGTATTTT.

This clonotype was seen many times. The chain joins TRBV2 to TRBJ2-1, with 7 bases that match TRBD2. CDR3 length: 16 residues. Germline V lookup: CDR1 SNHLY, CDR2 FYNNEI. J was trimmed by 0 bases and V by 6 bases; bases with no gene match: 8. The CDR3 coding sequence is TGTGCCAGCAGCGAGTCGGGCGGGAGCTCCTACAATGAGCAGTTCTTC. Residues: CASSESGGSSYNEQFF. Full variable domain (rest looked up from reference TRBV2 and TRBJ2-1): EPEVTQTPSHQVTQMGQEVILRCVPISNHLYFYWYRQILGQKVEFLVSFYNNEISEKSEIFDDQFSVERPDGSNFTLKIRSTKLEDSAMYFCASSESGGSSYNEQFFGPGTRLTVL.

This clonotype was seen only a few times. The chain links TRBV10-3 to TRBJ1-3; D is unresolved. The V end lost 6 bases, the J end lost 0 bases, and 12 bases lay between the germline ends. This CDR3 spans 15 amino acids. Germline assignment: CDR1 ENHRY and CDR2 SYGVKD. The CDR3 region has the DNA TGTGCCATCAGCGGACCAGAGAGCTCTGGAAACACCATATATTTT. Protein sequence: CAISGPESSGNTIYF.

The V and J genes are TRBV5-1 and TRBJ1-1, with 8 bases matching TRBD1. V lost 4 bases and J lost 3; bases outside the gene matches: 8. The CDR3 sequence is 15 residues long. From germline, CDR1 is SGHRS and CDR2 YFSETQ. CDR3 in DNA: TGCGCCAGCAGCGGCGGGACAGGAGGCGACACTGAAGCTTTCTTT. Its translation is CASSGGTGGDTEAFF.

In its sample, this clonotype was seen a few times. In nucleotides, the CDR3 is TGTGCCACCAGCAGGCCTAGTCGGGAGGGAGGCAATCAGCCCCAGCATTTT. Its protein product is CATSRPSREGGNQPQHF. The V gene is TRBV15, the J gene TRBJ1-5, with unresolved D. The germline V gene has CDR1 LNHNV and CDR2 YYDKDF (reference sequence). The CDR3 is 17 amino acids. Trimming cost V 3 bases and J 2 bases, with 17 bases left between them.

This chain joins TRBV9 and TRBJ2-3; 11 nucleotides agree with TRBD2. Germline assignment: CDR1 SGDLS and CDR2 YYNGEE. The junction had 8 bases not matched to a gene; V was cut back by 3 bases and J by 5 bases. This CDR3 contains 16 residues. The CDR3 DNA reads TGTGCCAGCAGCGCCAGACTAGCGGGGCGGGGAGATACGCAGTATTTT. This translates into CASSARLAGRGDTQYF.

This clonotype was recorded at least ten times. The chain carries TRBV7-8 and TRBJ2-1; 10 bases map to TRBD2. J lost 1 base, V lost 5 bases, and 8 bases had no gene match. Germline V gene data show CDR1 as SGHVS and CDR2 as FQNEAQ. The CDR3 loop spans 17 amino acids. The CDR3 DNA sequence: TGTGCCAGCAGCGCCCGACGACTAGCGGGTTCCTACAATGAGCAGTTCTTC. It encodes CASSARRLAGSYNEQFF.

In its sample, this clonotype was seen many times. V gene TRBV30 combines with J gene TRBJ1-5; tentatively, D is TRBD1 (5 bases). This CDR3 is 15 amino acids long. Germline V gives CDR1 GTSNPN, CDR2 SVGIG (reference sequence). Trimming stripped 0 bases from V and 10 bases from J, with 19 bases between. Here the CDR3 DNA reads TGTGCCTGGAGTGTGTTGCCACTGGGGGACTCACCCCAGCATTTT. It encodes CAWSVLPLGDSPQHF. Looking up the rest from reference TRBV30 and TRBJ1-5 gives the full variable domain: SQTIHQWPATLVQPVGSPLSLECTVEGTSNPNLYWYRQAAGRGLQLLFYSVGIGQISSEVPQNLSASRPQDRQFILSSKKLLLSDSGFYLCAWSVLPLGDSPQHFGDGTRLSIL.

The sample holds many counts of this clonotype. The chain recombines TRBV20-1 with TRBJ1-2; 8 nucleotides agree with TRBD1. The CDR3 has 13 amino acids. Germline loops: CDR1 DFQATT, CDR2 SNEGSKA (reference sequence). Trimming cost V 2 bases and J 3 bases; bases outside gene matches: 2. The CDR3 bases are TGCAGTGCTAGACCGGACAGGGACTATGGCTACACCTTC. It translates to CSARPDRDYGYTF.

This clonotype was recorded at least ten times. The chain combines TRBV20-1 with TRBJ2-3; tentatively, D is TRBD2 (6 bases). V was pared by 6 bases and J by 14 bases, with 21 bases between. CDR3 length equals 12 residues. CDR1 and CDR2 (germline): DFQATT, SNEGSKA (reference sequence). The CDR3 loop is CSAIEGSDYLYF. In nucleotides, the CDR3 is TGCAGTGCCATAGAGGGTTCGGACTACCTGTATTTT.